Given below is one T cell receptor (beta chain) in context. Its antigen is not identified. The junction does not match germline at one end; this may be a read error. These data are taken from a study of cytomegalovirus exposure and HLA in healthy donors. Overall study results and limits: Another analysis was done later, and it associated approximately 17,000 TCR beta sequences with HLA alleles at 0.05 false discovery rate. Compared with the roughly 670-donor mean, an Asian-associated ancestry cluster reportedly had fewer N-insertions, according to a later analysis. Cytomegalovirus association was assigned to 150 to 200 TCR beta chains.

Amplification used 60 Vbeta primers and 13 Jbeta primers. Repertoires were generated with immunoSEQ multiplex PCR, while TCRdb's copy carries only in-frame clones and drops some. The table includes about 160,000 clones, around 79% detected once. The CDR3 runs to 12 residues. Germline V gene lookup returns CDR1 MNHEY and CDR2 SVGAGI. The sequence derives from a man between 50 and 59 years old in good health and CMV-seropositive. The chain uses TRBV6-5 and TRBJ2-3, with D hard to call. The sample was PBMCs. The CDR3 bases are TGTGCTAGCAGGAGTAGCACAGATACGCAGTATTTT. Its protein product is CASRSSTDTQYF.